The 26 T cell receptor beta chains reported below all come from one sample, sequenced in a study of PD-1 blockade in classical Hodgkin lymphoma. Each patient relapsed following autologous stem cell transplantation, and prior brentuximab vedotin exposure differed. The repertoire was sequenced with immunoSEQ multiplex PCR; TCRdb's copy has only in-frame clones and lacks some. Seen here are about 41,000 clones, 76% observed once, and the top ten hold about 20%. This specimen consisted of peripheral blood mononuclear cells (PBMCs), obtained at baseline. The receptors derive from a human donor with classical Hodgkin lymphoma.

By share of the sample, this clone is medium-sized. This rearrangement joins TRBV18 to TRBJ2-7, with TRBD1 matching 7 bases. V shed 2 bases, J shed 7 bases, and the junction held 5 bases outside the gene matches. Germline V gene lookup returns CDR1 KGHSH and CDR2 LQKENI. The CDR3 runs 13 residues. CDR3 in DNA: TGTGCCAGCTCACCATTACCGGGACAGGAGCAGTACTTC. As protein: CASSPLPGQEQYF.

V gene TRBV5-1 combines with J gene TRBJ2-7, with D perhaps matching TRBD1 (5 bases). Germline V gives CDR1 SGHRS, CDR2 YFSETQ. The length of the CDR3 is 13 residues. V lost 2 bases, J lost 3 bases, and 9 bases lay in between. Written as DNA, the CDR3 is TGCGCCAGCAGCTTAGACAGATACTACGAGCAGTACTTC. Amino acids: CASSLDRYYEQYF.

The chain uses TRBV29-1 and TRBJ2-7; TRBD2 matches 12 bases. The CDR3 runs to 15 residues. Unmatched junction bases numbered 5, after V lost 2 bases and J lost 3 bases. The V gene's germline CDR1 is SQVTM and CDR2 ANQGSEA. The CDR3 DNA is TGCAGCGTTGAATTCATGACTAGCGGGAGCTACGAGCAGTACTTC. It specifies CSVEFMTSGSYEQYF.

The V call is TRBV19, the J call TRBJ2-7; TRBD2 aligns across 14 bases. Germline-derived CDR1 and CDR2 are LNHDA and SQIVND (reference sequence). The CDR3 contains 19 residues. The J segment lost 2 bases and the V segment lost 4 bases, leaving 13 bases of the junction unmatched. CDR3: CASSTRPAGTSGGPYEQYF. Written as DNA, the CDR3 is TGTGCCAGTAGTACCCGACCCGCGGGGACTAGCGGGGGACCCTACGAGCAGTACTTC.

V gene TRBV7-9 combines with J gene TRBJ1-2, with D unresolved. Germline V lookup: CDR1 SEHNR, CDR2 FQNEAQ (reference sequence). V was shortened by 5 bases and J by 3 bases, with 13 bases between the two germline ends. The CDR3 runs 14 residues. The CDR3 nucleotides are TGTGCCAGCAGCCTATCGCTGGGATACTATGGCTACACCTTC. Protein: CASSLSLGYYGYTF.

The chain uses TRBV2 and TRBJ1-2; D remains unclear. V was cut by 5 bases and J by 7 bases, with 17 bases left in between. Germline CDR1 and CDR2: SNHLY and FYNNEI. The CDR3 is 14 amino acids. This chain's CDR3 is CASSPGGPGPGYTF. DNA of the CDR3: TGTGCCAGCAGTCCAGGAGGACCCGGGCCTGGCTACACCTTC. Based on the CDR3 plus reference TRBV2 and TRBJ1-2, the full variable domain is EPEVTQTPSHQVTQMGQEVILRCVPISNHLYFYWYRQILGQKVEFLVSFYNNEISEKSEIFDDQFSVERPDGSNFTLKIRSTKLEDSAMYFCASSPGGPGPGYTFGSGTRLTVV.

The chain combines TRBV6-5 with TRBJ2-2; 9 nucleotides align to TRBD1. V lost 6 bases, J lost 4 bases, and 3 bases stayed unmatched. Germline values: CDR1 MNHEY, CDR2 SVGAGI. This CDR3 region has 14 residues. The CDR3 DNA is TGTGCCAGCAGATGGGGACAGGGCACCGGGGAGCTGTTTTTT. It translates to CASRWGQGTGELFF.

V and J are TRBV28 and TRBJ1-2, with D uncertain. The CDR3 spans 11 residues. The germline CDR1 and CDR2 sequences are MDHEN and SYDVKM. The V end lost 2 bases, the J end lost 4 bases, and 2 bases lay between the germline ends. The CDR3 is CASSLAYGYTF. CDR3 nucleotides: TGTGCCAGCAGTTTAGCCTATGGCTACACCTTC.

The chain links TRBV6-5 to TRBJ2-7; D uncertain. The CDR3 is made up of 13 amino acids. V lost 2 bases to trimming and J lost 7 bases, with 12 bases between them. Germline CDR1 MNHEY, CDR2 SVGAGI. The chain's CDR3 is CASSYPTWSEQYF. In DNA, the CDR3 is TGTGCCAGCAGTTACCCCACTTGGTCGGAGCAGTACTTC.

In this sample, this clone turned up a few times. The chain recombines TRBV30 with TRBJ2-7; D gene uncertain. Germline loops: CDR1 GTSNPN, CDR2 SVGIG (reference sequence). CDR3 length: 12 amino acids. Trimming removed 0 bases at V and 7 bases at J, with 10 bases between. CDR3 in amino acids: CAWSVGSWEQYF. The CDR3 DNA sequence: TGTGCCTGGAGTGTAGGGTCTTGGGAGCAGTACTTC.

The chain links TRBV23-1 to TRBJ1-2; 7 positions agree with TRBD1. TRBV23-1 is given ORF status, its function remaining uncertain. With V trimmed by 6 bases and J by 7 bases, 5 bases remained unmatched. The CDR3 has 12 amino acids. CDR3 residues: CASSPDRAGYTF. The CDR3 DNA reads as TGCGCCAGCAGCCCAGACAGGGCTGGCTACACCTTC.

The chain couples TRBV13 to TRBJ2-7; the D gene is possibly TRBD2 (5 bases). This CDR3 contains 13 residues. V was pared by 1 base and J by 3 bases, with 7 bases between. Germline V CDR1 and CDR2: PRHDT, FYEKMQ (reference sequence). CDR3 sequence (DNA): TGTGCCAGCAGCTTAGACGGGGTCTACGAGCAGTACTTC. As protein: CASSLDGVYEQYF.

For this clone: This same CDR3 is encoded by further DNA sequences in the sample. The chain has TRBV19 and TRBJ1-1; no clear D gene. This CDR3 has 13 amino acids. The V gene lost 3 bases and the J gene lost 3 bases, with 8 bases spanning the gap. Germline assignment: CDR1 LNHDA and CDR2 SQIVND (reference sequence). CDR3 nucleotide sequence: TGTGCCAGTAGTATCGGCGGTTACACTGAAGCTTTCTTT. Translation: CASSIGGYTEAFF.

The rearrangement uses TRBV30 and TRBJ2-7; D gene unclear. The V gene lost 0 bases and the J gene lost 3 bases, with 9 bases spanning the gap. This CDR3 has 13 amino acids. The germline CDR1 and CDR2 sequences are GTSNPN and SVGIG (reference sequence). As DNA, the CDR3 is TGTGCCTGGAGTGTCGGCTCCATCTACGAGCAGTACTTC. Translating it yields CAWSVGSIYEQYF.

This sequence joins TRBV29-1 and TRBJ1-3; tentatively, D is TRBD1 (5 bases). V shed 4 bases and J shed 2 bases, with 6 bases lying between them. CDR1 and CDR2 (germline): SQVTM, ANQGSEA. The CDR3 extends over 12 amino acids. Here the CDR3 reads CSVVTAGNTIYF. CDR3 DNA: TGCAGCGTTGTGACAGCTGGAAACACCATATATTTT.

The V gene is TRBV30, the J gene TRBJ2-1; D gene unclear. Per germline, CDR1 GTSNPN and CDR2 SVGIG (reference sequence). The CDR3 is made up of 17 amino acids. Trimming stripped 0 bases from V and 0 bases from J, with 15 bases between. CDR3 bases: TGTGCCTGGAGTGTAACCGCCACCTCGAGCTCCTACAATGAGCAGTTCTTC. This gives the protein CAWSVTATSSSYNEQFF.

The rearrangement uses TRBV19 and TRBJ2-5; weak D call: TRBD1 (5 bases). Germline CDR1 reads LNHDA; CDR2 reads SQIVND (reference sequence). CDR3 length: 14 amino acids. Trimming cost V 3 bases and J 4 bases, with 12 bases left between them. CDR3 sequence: CASSILGERETQYF. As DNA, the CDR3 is TGTGCCAGTAGTATTTTAGGGGAAAGAGAGACCCAGTACTTC.

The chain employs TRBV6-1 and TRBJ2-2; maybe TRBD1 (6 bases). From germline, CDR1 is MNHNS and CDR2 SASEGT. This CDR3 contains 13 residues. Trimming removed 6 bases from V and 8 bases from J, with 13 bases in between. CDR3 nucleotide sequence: TGTGCCAGCAGAAACCTGGGGGCTGGGGAGCTGTTTTTT. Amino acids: CASRNLGAGELFF.

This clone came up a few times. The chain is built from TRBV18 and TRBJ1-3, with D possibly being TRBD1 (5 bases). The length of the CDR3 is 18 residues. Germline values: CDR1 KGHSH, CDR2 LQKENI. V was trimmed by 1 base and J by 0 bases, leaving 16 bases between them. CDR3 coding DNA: TGTGCCAGCTCACCACTCCTTCCCCAGGGCAGCTCTGGAAACACCATATATTTT. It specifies CASSPLLPQGSSGNTIYF. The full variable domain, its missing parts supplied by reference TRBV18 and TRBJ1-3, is NAGVMQNPRHLVRRRGQEARLRCSPMKGHSHVYWYRQLPEEGLKFMVYLQKENIIDESGMPKERFSAEFPKEGPSILRIQQVVRGDSAAYFCASSPLLPQGSSGNTIYFGEGSWLTVV.

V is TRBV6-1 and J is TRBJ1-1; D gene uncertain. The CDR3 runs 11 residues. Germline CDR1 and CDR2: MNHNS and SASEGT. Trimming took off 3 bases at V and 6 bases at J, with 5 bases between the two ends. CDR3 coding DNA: TGTGCCAGCAGTGACCGCGCTGAAGCTTTCTTT. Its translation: CASSDRAEAFF.

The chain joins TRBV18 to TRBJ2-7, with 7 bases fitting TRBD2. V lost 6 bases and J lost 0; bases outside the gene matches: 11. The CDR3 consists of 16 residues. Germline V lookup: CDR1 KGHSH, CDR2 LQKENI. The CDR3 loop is CASSAVGLADSYEQYF. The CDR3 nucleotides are TGTGCCAGCTCCGCAGTCGGGCTAGCGGACTCCTACGAGCAGTACTTC.

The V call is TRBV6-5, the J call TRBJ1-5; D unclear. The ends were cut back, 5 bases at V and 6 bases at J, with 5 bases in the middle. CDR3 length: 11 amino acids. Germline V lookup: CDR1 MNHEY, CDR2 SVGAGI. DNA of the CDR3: TGTGCCAGCAGTGAATTTCAGCCCCAGCATTTT. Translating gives CASSEFQPQHF.

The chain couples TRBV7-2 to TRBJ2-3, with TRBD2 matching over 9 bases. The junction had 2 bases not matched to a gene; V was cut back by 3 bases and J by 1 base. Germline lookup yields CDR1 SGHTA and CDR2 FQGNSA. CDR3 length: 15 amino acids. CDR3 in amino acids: CASSLRTSGTDTQYF. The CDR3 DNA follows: TGTGCCAGCAGCTTGAGGACTAGCGGCACAGATACGCAGTATTTT.

The CDR3 is CASSPRPGSTDTQYF. In DNA form, the CDR3 reads TGCGCCAGCAGCCCACGGCCAGGGTCCACAGATACGCAGTATTTT. The V call is TRBV5-1, the J call TRBJ2-3; D is perhaps TRBD1 (5 bases). The CDR3 loop spans 15 amino acids. Germline CDR1 SGHRS, CDR2 YFSETQ. The V and J ends lost 4 bases and 2 bases respectively, with 14 bases between them.

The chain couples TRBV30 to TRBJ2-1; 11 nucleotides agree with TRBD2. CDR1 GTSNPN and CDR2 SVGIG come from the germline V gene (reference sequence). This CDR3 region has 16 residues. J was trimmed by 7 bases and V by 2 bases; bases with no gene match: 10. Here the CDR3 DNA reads TGTGCCTGGAGTTTACTAGCGGGAGTGATCAAGAATGAGCAGTTCTTC. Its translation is CAWSLLAGVIKNEQFF.

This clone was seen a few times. CDR3 sequence reads: CASSIGQNYEQYF. CDR3 DNA: TGTGCCAGTAGTATAGGCCAGAACTACGAGCAGTACTTC. The chain recombines TRBV19 with TRBJ2-7; D remains unclear. This CDR3 comprises 13 residues. The germline gives CDR1 LNHDA, CDR2 SQIVND (reference sequence). V lost 1 base, J lost 3 bases, and 7 bases lay in between. Full variable domain (outside the CDR3, taken from reference TRBV19 and TRBJ2-7): DGGITQSPKYLFRKEGQNVTLSCEQNLNHDAMYWYRQDPGQGLRLIYYSQIVNDFQKGDIAEGYSVSREKKESFPLTVTSAQKNPTAFYLCASSIGQNYEQYFGPGTRLTVT.